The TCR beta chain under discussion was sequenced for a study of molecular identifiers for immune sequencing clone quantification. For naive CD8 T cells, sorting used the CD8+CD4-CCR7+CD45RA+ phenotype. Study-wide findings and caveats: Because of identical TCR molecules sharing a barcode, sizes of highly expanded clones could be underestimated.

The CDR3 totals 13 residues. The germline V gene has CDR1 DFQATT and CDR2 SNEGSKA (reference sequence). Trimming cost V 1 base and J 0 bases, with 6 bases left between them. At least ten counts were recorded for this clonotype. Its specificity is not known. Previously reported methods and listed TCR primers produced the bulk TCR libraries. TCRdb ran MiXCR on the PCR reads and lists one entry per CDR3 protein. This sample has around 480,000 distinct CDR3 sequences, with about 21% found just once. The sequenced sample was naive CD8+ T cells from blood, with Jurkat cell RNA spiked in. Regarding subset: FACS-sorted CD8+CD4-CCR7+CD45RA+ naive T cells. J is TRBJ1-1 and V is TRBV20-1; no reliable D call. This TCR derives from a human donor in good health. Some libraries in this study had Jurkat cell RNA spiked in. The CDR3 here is CSARGQLNTEAFF. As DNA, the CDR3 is TGCAGTGCTAGAGGGCAGCTGAACACTGAAGCTTTCTTT.